The following is a TCR beta chain sequence with its context. Its antigen is as yet unknown. This record comes from a study of vaccination effects on CD4 cells after COVID-19. The V gene's germline CDR1 is SGHDT and CDR2 YYEEEE. J lost 10 bases, V lost 8 bases, and 18 bases had no gene match. This CDR3 region has 15 residues. Sequencing in the ViraFEST assay came after antigen-specific CD4+ T cells had been expanded with viral peptide pools, which were used to stimulate PBMC. Isolating CD4+ T cells followed about 10 days of culture. Vaccine administered to participants consisted of two doses of either BNT162b2 or mRNA-1273. The repertoire was sequenced with immunoSEQ multiplex PCR; TCRdb's copy has only in-frame clones and lacks some. This table has tens of thousands of clones, about four fifths appearing once.

The rearrangement links TRBV5-6 to TRBJ2-1; 7 nucleotides line up with TRBD2. The clonotype was recovered from a human donor who received a COVID-19 vaccine. Some clones in this sample may be carry-over from other donors' samples. The sample here was CD4+ T cells from PBMCs cultured with SARS-CoV-2 spike peptides, taken after COVID-19 vaccination. DNA of the CDR3: TGTGCCAGTAAAAACCCGGGGGGTGCCATAAAAGAGCAGTTCTTC. It is translated as CASKNPGGAIKEQFF.